The source of this TCR beta chain is a study of Graves' ophthalmopathy and Graves' hyperthyroidism. General study points: In blood, most expanded thyroid clonotypes above 0.001 frequency were also detected. A classifier, a 13-signature model, separated ophthalmopathy from stable hyperthyroidism with more than 85% sensitivity and roughly 80% specificity.

This CDR3 spans 14 amino acids. Between the trimmed V and J ends, which lost 0 bases and 2 bases, there was a span of 8 bases. Germline CDR1 and CDR2: SGHRS and YFSETQ. Diagnosis relied on clinical symptoms, serum thyroxine, TRAb, thyroid ultrasound and orbital computed tomography. This clonotype showed up many times. Its specificity is not known. Investigators amplified TCR beta CDR3 regions from RNA transcripts. The workflow started with a first-round RT-PCR run with HTBI primers and then moved on to a second-round multiplex PCR. TCRdb recomputed calls from the multiplex PCR reads with MiXCR, one row per CDR3 protein. Counted here are approximately 700,000 distinct CDR3 sequences, over 40% occurring once; the ten biggest clones make up 3% to 3.5%.

The TCR originated in an adult man with Graves' ophthalmopathy. V and J are TRBV5-1 and TRBJ2-5; perhaps TRBD1 as D (5 bases). The sequenced material came from peripheral blood. This CDR3 is CASSLEGDQETQYF. Written as DNA, the CDR3 is TGCGCCAGCAGCTTGGAAGGGGATCAAGAGACCCAGTACTTC.